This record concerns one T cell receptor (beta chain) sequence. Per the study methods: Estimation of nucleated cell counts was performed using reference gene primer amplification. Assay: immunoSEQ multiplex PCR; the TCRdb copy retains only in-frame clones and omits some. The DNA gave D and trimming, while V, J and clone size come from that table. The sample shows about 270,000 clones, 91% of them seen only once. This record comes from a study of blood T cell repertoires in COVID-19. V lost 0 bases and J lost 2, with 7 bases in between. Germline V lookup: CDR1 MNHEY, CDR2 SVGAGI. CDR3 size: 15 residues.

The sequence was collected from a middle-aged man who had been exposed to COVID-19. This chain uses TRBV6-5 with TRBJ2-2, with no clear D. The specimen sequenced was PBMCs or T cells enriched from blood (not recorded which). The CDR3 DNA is TGTGCCAGCAGTTACTCTCTATATAACACCGGGGAGCTGTTTTTT. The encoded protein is CASSYSLYNTGELFF.